This T cell receptor (beta chain) appears in the sequencing data of a study of cytomegalovirus exposure and HLA in healthy donors. Study at large: One earlier analysis, a look at about 179 million T cells, found some 120 million unique TCR beta sequences.

With 2 bases clipped from V and 2 bases from J, the junction kept 10 bases outside the gene matches. The CDR3 extends over 18 amino acids. Germline V gives CDR1 LNHDA, CDR2 SQIVND (reference sequence). With regard to this clone: The target antigen is unknown.

Study outcomes and limitations: When analyzed later, the rates of TCR association showed variation by HLA locus, with DRB1 the most and HLA-C the fewest. A link between a missense DCLRE1C variant and TCR beta V- and J-gene trimming emerged from a later analysis. Follow-up analysis seemed to connect common viral pathogens with several of the most significant clusters identified.

PCR employed 60 Vbeta and 13 Jbeta primers. The data were produced by immunoSEQ multiplex PCR, yet TCRdb's version contains in-frame clones alone and is incomplete. The data contain fewer than 200,000 clones, approximately 77% of them singletons. The sample taken for sequencing was PBMCs. The receptor's source is a male donor in good health and CMV-seronegative. The J gene is TRBJ2-1, the V gene TRBV19; TRBD1 matches 9 bases. Here the CDR3 DNA reads TGTGCCAGTAGTATATTCAGGCCCGGGACAGGGCCCTACAATGAGCAGTTCTTC. It encodes CASSIFRPGTGPYNEQFF.